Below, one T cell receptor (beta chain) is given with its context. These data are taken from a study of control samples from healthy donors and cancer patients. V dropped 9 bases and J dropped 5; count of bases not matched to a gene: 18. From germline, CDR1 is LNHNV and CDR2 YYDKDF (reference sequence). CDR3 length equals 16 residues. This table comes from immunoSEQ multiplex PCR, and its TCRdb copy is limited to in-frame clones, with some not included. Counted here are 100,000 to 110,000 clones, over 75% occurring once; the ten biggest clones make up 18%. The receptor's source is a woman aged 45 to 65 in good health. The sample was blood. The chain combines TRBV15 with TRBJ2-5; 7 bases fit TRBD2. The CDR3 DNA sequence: TGTGCCACAAGCGGGGACCAAGCGCTAGAAATGGAGACCCAGTACTTC. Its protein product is CATSGDQALEMETQYF.